Presented here are 6 T cell receptor beta chains from one specimen sequenced in a study of CD8 T cells in Susac syndrome (dated by TCRdb to 2018 to 2020). Libraries were made using the immunoSEQ multiplex PCR assay. RNA was extracted using the RNeasy kit, and roughly 0.45 to 1 ug of the RNA was reverse transcribed with random hexamers. TCRdb trimmed the raw reads at Q25, called clones with MiXCR and kept productive beta chains. Here each entry gathers all rows of one CDR3 protein and keeps the most common genes and DNA. In this sample the table shows 150,000 to 200,000 distinct CDR3 sequences, roughly 92% of which occur a single time. Around 0.11% of the sample is held by the ten biggest clonotypes. The sample comprised CD4+ T cells from PBMCs. Every receptor here comes from a human donor with Susac syndrome.

The V gene is TRBV19, the J gene TRBJ2-1; no clear D. Germline lookup yields CDR1 LNHDA and CDR2 SQIVND (reference sequence). The V end was cut by 2 bases, the J end by 4 bases, with 3 bases between. CDR3 length equals 12 residues. For the CDR3, the DNA is TGTGCCAGTAGTATACTTTACAATGAGCAGTTCTTC. This gives the protein CASSILYNEQFF. The variable domain in full, with the rest retrieved from reference TRBV19 and TRBJ2-1, is DGGITQSPKYLFRKEGQNVTLSCEQNLNHDAMYWYRQDPGQGLRLIYYSQIVNDFQKGDIAEGYSVSREKKESFPLTVTSAQKNPTAFYLCASSILYNEQFFGPGTRLTVL.

The chain couples TRBV25-1 to TRBJ2-5; 7 bases agree with TRBD2. In germline, CDR1 is MGHDK, CDR2 SYGVNS. The V and J ends lost 5 bases and 5 bases, in that order; junction bases with no gene match: 11. The CDR3 is made up of 15 amino acids. The CDR3 DNA sequence: TGTGCCAGCAGTTGCGCCGAGGGAGGGGATGAGACCCAGTACTTC. Its protein product is CASSCAEGGDETQYF.

The chain carries TRBV7-6 and TRBJ2-1, with D perhaps matching TRBD2 (6 bases). V lost 8 bases and J lost 1, with 18 bases in between. This CDR3 has 16 amino acids. From germline, CDR1 is SGHVS and CDR2 FNYEAQ. The CDR3 nucleotides are TGTGCCAGCTTCCCCGGGGGACCGCCATCCTACAATGAGCAGTTCTTC. Translation gives CASFPGGPPSYNEQFF.

This clonotype showed up just once. CDR3 protein: CSARDRTEQFF. The CDR3 coding sequence is TGCAGTGCTCGGGACAGGACTGAGCAGTTCTTC. The chain links TRBV20-1 to TRBJ2-1, with 8 positions matching TRBD1. This CDR3 comprises 11 residues. V was pared by 5 bases and J by 9 bases, with 3 bases of the junction left unmatched. The germline CDR1 and CDR2 sequences are DFQATT and SNEGSKA (reference sequence).

The V call is TRBV20-1, the J call TRBJ1-2; 7 bases are shared with TRBD1. V was clipped by 4 bases and J by 6 bases; unmatched bases: 5. CDR3 length: 12 residues. Germline CDR1 DFQATT, CDR2 SNEGSKA (reference sequence). CDR3 nucleotide sequence: TGCAGTGCTACCGGGACAGAAGATGGCTACACCTTC. Translated, it gives CSATGTEDGYTF.

J is TRBJ2-3 and V is TRBV6-2 or TRBV6-3; D is uncertain. The germline V and J ends were trimmed by 8 bases and 1 base, with 13 bases remaining between them. CDR1 MNHEY and CDR2 SVGEGT come from the germline V gene. The CDR3 covers 14 residues. CDR3: CASLPGGGTDTQYF. CDR3 DNA: TGTGCCAGCCTCCCCGGCGGCGGCACAGATACGCAGTATTTT.